This T cell receptor (beta chain) stems from a study of post-analysis software for immune sequencing data. Looking at the study overall: Disease trajectories encompassed relapsing-remitting, secondary progressive and progressive-relapsing multiple sclerosis. Study outcomes and limitations: People with multiple sclerosis had a significantly lower normalized Chao1 diversity than controls did. Samples from a shared batch, those prepared together, strongly co-clustered by F measure. TRBV segments more frequent in patients than in controls numbered five and included TRBV5-6, TRBV5-1 and TRBV20-1.

A note on this clonotype: Its antigen is unknown.

Unique molecular identifiers featured in each of the TCR beta cDNA libraries. Around 500,000 cDNA molecules were recovered from an input of roughly 0.95 to 11 million T cells. MiXCR, run by TCRdb on the PCR reads, gives a single entry per CDR3 protein. Of 800,000 to 950,000 distinct CDR3 sequences in the sample, approximately 53% were seen once. The V and J ends lost 5 bases and 10 bases, in that order; junction bases with no gene match: 11. CDR3 length equals 13 residues. Germline V gives CDR1 DFQATT, CDR2 SNEGSKA (reference sequence). The chain employs TRBV20-1 and TRBJ2-1; 7 bases match TRBD2. This clonotype originated in a girl aged 10 to 17 with multiple sclerosis. Sequences were obtained from blood. CDR3 nucleotides: TGCAGTGCTTCTAGCGGAACCCAACAAGAGCAGTTCTTC. It is translated as CSASSGTQQEQFF.